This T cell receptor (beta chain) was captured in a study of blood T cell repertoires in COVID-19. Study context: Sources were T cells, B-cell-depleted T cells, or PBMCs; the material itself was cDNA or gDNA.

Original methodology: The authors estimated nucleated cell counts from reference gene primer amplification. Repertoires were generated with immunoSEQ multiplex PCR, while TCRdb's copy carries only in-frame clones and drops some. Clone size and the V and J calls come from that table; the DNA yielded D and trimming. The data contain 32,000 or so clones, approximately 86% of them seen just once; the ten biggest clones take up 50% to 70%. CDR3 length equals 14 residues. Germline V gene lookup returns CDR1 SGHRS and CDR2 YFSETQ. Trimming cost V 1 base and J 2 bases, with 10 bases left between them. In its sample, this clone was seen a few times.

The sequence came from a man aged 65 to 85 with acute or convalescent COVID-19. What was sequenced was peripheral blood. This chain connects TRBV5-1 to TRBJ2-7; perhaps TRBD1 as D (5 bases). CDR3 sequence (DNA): TGCGCCAGCAGCTTGAATTGGGGCCCCTACGAGCAGTACTTC. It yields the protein CASSLNWGPYEQYF.